This entry lists 32 T cell receptor beta chains sequenced from one sample in a study of T cells after yellow fever vaccination. TCRdb reprocessed the 5' RACE reads with MiXCR, giving one entry per CDR3 protein. The sample shows around 150,000 distinct CDR3 sequences, about 7% of them seen only once. Sequencing used CD4+ T cells sorted from PBMCs, obtained 4 to 6 days after the first yellow fever vaccination. The receptors stem from a young man who received the YFV17D yellow fever vaccine.

V gene TRBV5-1 combines with J gene TRBJ2-2; D might be TRBD1 (6 bases). Trimming pared 1 base from V and 6 bases from J, leaving 10 bases between. The V gene's germline CDR1 is SGHRS and CDR2 YFSETQ. The CDR3 length is 14 residues. CDR3 sequence: CASSLLGAAGELFF. In DNA, the CDR3 is TGCGCCAGCAGCTTGTTGGGGGCGGCCGGGGAGCTGTTTTTT.

This clonotype was picked up many times. The chain recombines TRBV5-5 with TRBJ2-7; unclear D gene. CDR3 length: 13 amino acids. CDR1 and CDR2 from the germline V gene are SGHKS and YYEKEE (reference sequence). Trimming took off 4 bases at V and 2 bases at J, with 10 bases between the two ends. In DNA form, the CDR3 reads TGTGCCAGCAGCCCTCGGGCCCCCTACGAGCAGTACGTC. Its translation is CASSPRAPYEQYV.

This sequence joins TRBV7-2 and TRBJ1-2; tentatively, D is TRBD1 (6 bases). This CDR3 has 15 amino acids. Germline V gene lookup returns CDR1 SGHTA and CDR2 FQGNSA. V was trimmed by 5 bases and J by 8 bases, leaving 21 bases between them. In DNA form, the CDR3 reads TGTGCCAGCAGCCCCGTGAGGCGGGGGCGACAGGGCTACACCTTC. Translated: CASSPVRRGRQGYTF.

Notes on this clonotype: Given a much more abundant clone one base away, this may be a read error. This chain joins TRBV24-1 and TRBJ2-3, with a possible D match to TRBD2 (6 bases). The CDR3 sequence is 16 residues long. Trimming shortened V by 2 bases and J by 2 bases, and 13 bases separated the two germline ends. Germline V CDR1 and CDR2: KGHDR, SFDVKD. CDR3 amino acids: CATSDSGTYVTDTQYF. CDR3 bases: TGTGCCACCAGTGATTCCGGGACTTACGTCACAGATACGCAGTATTTT.

The chain combines TRBV2 with TRBJ2-7; no clear D. V gave up 6 bases and J gave up 0 bases, with 9 bases separating them. Looked up from germline, CDR1 is SNHLY and CDR2 is FYNNEI. This CDR3 spans 13 amino acids. The CDR3 loop reads CASRRDSSYEQYV. In DNA form, the CDR3 reads TGTGCCAGCAGACGAGATAGCTCCTACGAGCAGTACGTC.

This clonotype was recorded many times. The V call is TRBV2, the J call TRBJ1-5; perhaps TRBD1 as D (6 bases). Per the germline V gene, CDR1 is SNHLY and CDR2 is FYNNEI. This CDR3 has 14 amino acids. V was shortened by 3 bases and J by 4 bases, with 10 bases between the two germline ends. The CDR3 region has the DNA TGTGCCAGCAGTGAGGGGACACGGAATCAGCCCCAGCATTTT. It codes for CASSEGTRNQPQHF.

Ten or more counts support this clonotype. V usage is TRBV28 and J usage is TRBJ2-3, with TRBD1 matching over 8 bases. Unmatched junction bases numbered 3, after V lost 4 bases and J lost 6 bases. Germline CDR1 MDHEN, CDR2 SYDVKM. CDR3 length equals 13 residues. CDR3: CASSSGGPDTQYF. Written as DNA, the CDR3 is TGTGCCAGCAGTTCAGGGGGCCCGGATACGCAGTATTTT.

This clonotype was seen a few times. The chain employs TRBV6-2 or TRBV6-3 and TRBJ2-7, with D perhaps being TRBD1 or TRBD2 (6 bases each). Between the trimmed V and J ends, which lost 6 bases and 6 bases, there was a span of 15 bases. Germline V gene sequence: CDR1 MNHEY, CDR2 SVGEGT. This CDR3 contains 13 residues. Here the CDR3 DNA reads TGTGCCAGCAGAGGAACTAGCAGGGGCGAGCAGTACTTC. Translation: CASRGTSRGEQYF.

This clonotype was observed a few times. This chain joins TRBV7-9 and TRBJ2-7; D is unclear. Germline V gene data show CDR1 as SEHNR and CDR2 as FQNEAQ (reference sequence). The CDR3 has 17 residues. The V end lost 0 bases, the J end lost 2 bases, and 17 bases lay between the germline ends. CDR3 sequence reads: CASSLAGSWARAYEQYV. For the CDR3, the DNA is TGTGCCAGCAGCTTAGCCGGAAGCTGGGCCAGAGCCTACGAGCAGTACGTC.

In this sample, this clonotype turned up many times. V usage is TRBV3-1 and J usage is TRBJ1-2; no reliable D call. V shed 2 bases and J shed 0 bases, with 7 bases lying between them. This CDR3 comprises 14 residues. Germline V gene lookup returns CDR1 LGHDT and CDR2 YNNKEL (reference sequence). CDR3 sequence: CASSQLSANYGYTF. CDR3 in DNA: TGTGCCAGCAGCCAATTGTCCGCTAACTATGGCTACACCTTC.

This clonotype has at least ten counts. V usage is TRBV25-1 and J usage is TRBJ2-5, with D possibly matching TRBD1 (6 bases). The CDR3 runs 14 residues. Trimming removed 4 bases from V and 5 bases from J, with 14 bases in between. Germline-derived CDR1 and CDR2 are MGHDK and SYGVNS. The CDR3 loop reads CASSGTGMGETQYF. Here the CDR3 DNA reads TGTGCCAGCAGTGGAACAGGGATGGGGGAGACCCAGTACTTC.

A few counts support this clonotype. The J gene is TRBJ1-1, the V gene TRBV7-9; D possibly corresponds to TRBD1 (6 bases). The CDR3 loop spans 15 amino acids. Trimming shortened V by 5 bases and J by 5 bases, and 18 bases separated the two germline ends. Germline V gives CDR1 SEHNR, CDR2 FQNEAQ (reference sequence). CDR3 loop: CASSPMSGVVTEAFF. Here the CDR3 DNA reads TGTGCCAGCAGCCCTATGTCAGGGGTTGTTACTGAAGCTTTCTTT.

The rearrangement uses TRBV6-1 and TRBJ2-5; 8 bases are a match to TRBD2. Per germline, CDR1 MNHNS and CDR2 SASEGT. CDR3 size: 15 residues. V shed 6 bases and J 2 bases; nucleotides not matched to a gene: 8. The CDR3 region has the DNA TGTGCCAGCAGACCTCGACTAGCGCAACAAGAGACCCAGTACTTC. The encoded protein is CASRPRLAQQETQYF.

CDR3 DNA sequence: TGTGCCAGCAGCCCTAACTTCAGGGAGCTGTTTTTT. Its translation is CASSPNFRELFF. The chain carries TRBV6-5 and TRBJ2-2; D is ambiguous. Germline CDR1 MNHEY, CDR2 SVGAGI. V was pared by 6 bases and J by 9 bases, with 11 bases between. The CDR3 is 12 amino acids.

This clonotype was counted many times. The V and J genes are TRBV10-3 and TRBJ2-7; tentative D call: TRBD1 (6 bases). This CDR3 is 13 amino acids long. Trimming left V 0 bases short and J 6 bases short, with 9 bases between. CDR1 is ENHRY and CDR2 is SYGVKD in the germline V gene. CDR3 amino acids: CAISESTGSEQYF. The CDR3 DNA follows: TGTGCCATCAGTGAGTCTACAGGGAGCGAGCAGTACTTC.

The V call is TRBV12-3 or TRBV12-4, the J call TRBJ2-1, with TRBD2 as a possible D gene (6 bases). V lost 7 bases, J lost 0 bases, and 13 bases lay in between. This CDR3 is built from 15 residues. CDR3 nucleotide sequence: TGTGCCAGCAACCCGGGACTGAGCTCCTACAATGAGCAGTTCTTC. Translated, it gives CASNPGLSSYNEQFF.

Many counts were recorded for this clonotype. V usage is TRBV18 and J usage is TRBJ2-7; D is uncertain. Germline lookup yields CDR1 KGHSH and CDR2 LQKENI. V shed 6 bases and J shed 1 base, with 10 bases lying between them. The CDR3 is made up of 13 amino acids. CDR3 sequence reads: CASSEDMSYEQYF. In DNA, the CDR3 is TGTGCCAGCTCTGAAGATATGTCCTACGAGCAGTACTTC.

CDR3 DNA sequence: TGTGCCAGCAGGACGCCTGGGCTCTCTGGAAACACCATATATTTT. This translates into CASRTPGLSGNTIYF. The chain combines TRBV6-1 with TRBJ1-3; D is ambiguous. Germline CDR1 and CDR2: MNHNS and SASEGT. V was pared by 6 bases and J by 0 bases, with 12 bases between. The CDR3 covers 15 residues.

This clonotype was seen only a few times. This CDR3 reads CASSSYYEETQYF. The DNA of the CDR3 is TGTGCCAGCAGCAGCTACTACGAAGAGACCCAGTACTTC. The chain uses TRBV6-1 and TRBJ2-5; D is unclear. The CDR3 has 13 residues. Germline V gene lookup returns CDR1 MNHNS and CDR2 SASEGT. V was shortened by 6 bases and J by 3 bases, with 11 bases between the two germline ends.

This clonotype was found many times. The chain is built from TRBV4-3 and TRBJ2-1, with D perhaps TRBD1 or TRBD2 (5 bases each). The CDR3 has 15 amino acids. The germline V and J ends were trimmed by 0 bases and 4 bases, with 10 bases remaining between them. Germline V gene data show CDR1 as LGHNA and CDR2 as YSLEER. The CDR3 sequence: CASSQEAGTYNEQFF. The CDR3 DNA sequence: TGCGCCAGCAGCCAAGAAGCCGGGACGTACAATGAGCAGTTCTTC.

There are many counts of this clonotype. J is TRBJ2-3 and V is TRBV5-1; 7 nucleotides agree with TRBD2. V lost 4 bases and J lost 1; bases outside the gene matches: 9. This CDR3 region has 16 residues. Germline V gene sequence: CDR1 SGHRS, CDR2 YFSETQ. The CDR3 reads CASSARAGDGTDTQYF. As DNA, the CDR3 is TGCGCCAGCAGCGCCCGCGCGGGGGACGGCACAGATACGCAGTATTTT. The full variable domain, its missing parts supplied by reference TRBV5-1 and TRBJ2-3, is KAGVTQTPRYLIKTRGQQVTLSCSPISGHRSVSWYQQTPGQGLQFLFEYFSETQRNKGNFPGRFSGRQFSNSRSEMNVSTLELGDSALYLCASSARAGDGTDTQYFGPGTRLTVL.

This clonotype has only a few counts. The genes are TRBV5-1 and TRBJ2-3; a weak D match, TRBD2 (6 bases). CDR3 length: 14 amino acids. Germline lookup yields CDR1 SGHRS and CDR2 YFSETQ. The ends were cut back, 4 bases at V and 3 bases at J, with 12 bases in the middle. Written as DNA, the CDR3 is TGCGCCAGCAGCCCGGGGGAGCCAACAGATACGCAGTATTTT. It codes for CASSPGEPTDTQYF.

This clonotype was counted ten times or more. The rearrangement uses TRBV5-1 and TRBJ2-3; D perhaps matches TRBD2 (5 bases). Deletions cut 3 bases from V and 2 bases from J, with 13 bases between. This CDR3 contains 15 residues. Germline values: CDR1 SGHRS, CDR2 YFSETQ. The CDR3, as DNA: TGCGCCAGCAGCTCAGCACTAGGAGACACAGATACGCAGTATTTT. It encodes CASSSALGDTDTQYF.

This clonotype came up many times. The chain couples TRBV9 to TRBJ2-5; D may be TRBD1 (5 bases). V gave up 1 base and J gave up 9 bases, with 19 bases separating them. Germline V CDR1 and CDR2: SGDLS, YYNGEE. This CDR3 comprises 15 residues. The CDR3 DNA sequence: TGTGCCAGCAGCGTAAACCCGACAGTCGGAGTTGCCCAGTACTTC. It codes for CASSVNPTVGVAQYF.

The table lists this clonotype with many counts. The chain is built from TRBV10-3 and TRBJ1-1, with unresolved D. The length of the CDR3 is 16 residues. CDR1 and CDR2 from the germline V gene are ENHRY and SYGVKD. Trimming cost V 4 bases and J 0 bases, with 15 bases left between them. CDR3 nucleotides: TGTGCCATCAGTGTAAGGCCCGATGGAATGAACACTGAAGCTTTCTTT. Its translation: CAISVRPDGMNTEAFF.

There are many counts of this clonotype. V gene TRBV7-6 combines with J gene TRBJ2-2, with D unresolved. CDR3 length: 15 residues. CDR1 SGHVS and CDR2 FNYEAQ come from the germline V gene. The V and J ends lost 5 bases and 7 bases respectively, with 17 bases between them. CDR3 coding DNA: TGTGCCAGCAGCCCGTGGCAGGCTGCTAGCGGGGAGCTGTTTTTT. The encoded protein is CASSPWQAASGELFF.

This clonotype was seen at least ten times. This chain uses TRBV10-3 with TRBJ2-1; TRBD1 or TRBD2 may be the D gene (5 bases each). This CDR3 has 15 amino acids. Looked up from germline, CDR1 is ENHRY and CDR2 is SYGVKD. Trimming cost V 4 bases and J 2 bases, with 12 bases left between them. The CDR3 sequence is CAISAGTEAYNEQFF. DNA of the CDR3: TGTGCCATCAGTGCCGGGACCGAAGCCTACAATGAGCAGTTCTTC.

Only a few counts were recorded for this clonotype. V usage is TRBV30 and J usage is TRBJ2-2, with 13 bases aligning to TRBD2. The CDR3 contains 15 residues. Trimming at V came to 5 bases and at J to 0 bases, leaving 0 bases not matched to a gene. The germline V gene encodes CDR1 GTSNPN and CDR2 SVGIG (reference sequence). The CDR3 loop reads CAWGTSGANTGELFF. CDR3 sequence (DNA): TGTGCCTGGGGGACTAGCGGGGCGAACACCGGGGAGCTGTTTTTT.

In this sample, this clonotype turned up many times. This chain uses TRBV3-1 with TRBJ2-1, with a tentative D call TRBD2 (5 bases). Germline CDR1 is LGHDT and CDR2 is YNNKEL (reference sequence). V lost 3 bases and J lost 7, with 16 bases in between. CDR3 length: 15 amino acids. The CDR3 DNA reads TGTGCCAGCAGCCATGAAGGCCCATCGGGGAATGAGCAGTTCTTC. This codes for CASSHEGPSGNEQFF.

This clonotype was detected only a few times. The V and J genes are TRBV20-1 and TRBJ2-7; TRBD1 matches 9 bases. The germline CDR1 and CDR2 sequences are DFQATT and SNEGSKA (reference sequence). J gave up 4 bases and V 0 bases, and 10 bases lay outside the gene matches. CDR3 size: 16 residues. The CDR3 here is CSARDIGQGSRYEQYF. In nucleotides, the CDR3 is TGCAGTGCTAGAGATATCGGACAGGGGAGTCGGTACGAGCAGTACTTC.

This clonotype was seen repeatedly, ten times or more. The V gene is TRBV5-1, the J gene TRBJ2-3, with 9 bases fitting TRBD1. V was pared by 3 bases and J by 4 bases, with 6 bases of the junction left unmatched. Germline V gene lookup returns CDR1 SGHRS and CDR2 YFSETQ. The CDR3 has 15 amino acids. CDR3 bases: TGCGCCAGCAGCTCAGGGACAGGGATGGCAGATACGCAGTATTTT. As protein: CASSSGTGMADTQYF. The whole variable domain, filled in from reference TRBV5-1 and TRBJ2-3, reads KAGVTQTPRYLIKTRGQQVTLSCSPISGHRSVSWYQQTPGQGLQFLFEYFSETQRNKGNFPGRFSGRQFSNSRSEMNVSTLELGDSALYLCASSSGTGMADTQYFGPGTRLTVL.

The chain carries TRBV3-1 and TRBJ2-3; TRBD2 aligns across 12 bases. The junction had 3 bases not matched to a gene; V was cut back by 3 bases and J by 2 bases. Germline CDR1 and CDR2: LGHDT and YNNKEL (reference sequence). The CDR3 totals 16 residues. The CDR3 sequence: CASSQRLAGDTDTQYF. The CDR3 DNA follows: TGTGCCAGCAGCCAGAGACTAGCGGGGGACACAGATACGCAGTATTTT.